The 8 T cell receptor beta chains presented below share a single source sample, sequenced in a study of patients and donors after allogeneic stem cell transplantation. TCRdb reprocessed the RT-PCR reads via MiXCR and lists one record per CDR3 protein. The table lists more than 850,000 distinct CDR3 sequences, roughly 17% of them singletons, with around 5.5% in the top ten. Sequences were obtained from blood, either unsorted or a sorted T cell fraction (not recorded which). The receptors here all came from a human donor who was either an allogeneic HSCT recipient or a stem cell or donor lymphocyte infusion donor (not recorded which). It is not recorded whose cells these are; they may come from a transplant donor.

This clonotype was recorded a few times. CDR3 sequence: CASRWTGGANGELFF. Written as DNA, the CDR3 is TGTGCCAGCAGATGGACAGGGGGCGCAAACGGGGAGCTGTTTTTT. The chain recombines TRBV6-1 with TRBJ2-2, with 11 bases fitting TRBD1. With V trimmed by 6 bases and J by 7 bases, 7 bases remained unmatched. CDR3 length equals 15 residues. Germline CDR1 and CDR2: MNHNS and SASEGT.

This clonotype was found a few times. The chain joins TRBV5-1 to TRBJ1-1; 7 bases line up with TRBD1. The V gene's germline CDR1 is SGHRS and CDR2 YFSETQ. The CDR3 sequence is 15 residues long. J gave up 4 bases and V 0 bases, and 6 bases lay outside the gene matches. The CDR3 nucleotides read TGCGCCAGCAGCTTGGATGGGACAGCAGGCACTGAAGCTTTCTTT. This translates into CASSLDGTAGTEAFF.

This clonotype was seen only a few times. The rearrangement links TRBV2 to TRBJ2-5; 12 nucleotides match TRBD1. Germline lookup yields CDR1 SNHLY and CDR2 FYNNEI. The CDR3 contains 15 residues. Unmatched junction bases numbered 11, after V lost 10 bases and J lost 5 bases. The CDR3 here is CAITRDRGPEETQYF. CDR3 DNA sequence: TGTGCCATCACCCGGGACAGGGGGCCAGAGGAGACCCAGTACTTC.

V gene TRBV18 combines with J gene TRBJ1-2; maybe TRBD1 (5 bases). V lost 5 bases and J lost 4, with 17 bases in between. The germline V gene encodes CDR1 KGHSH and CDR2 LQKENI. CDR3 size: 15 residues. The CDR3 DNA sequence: TGTGCCAGCTCAGCGCTCGACAGCCCCGGCTATGGCTACACCTTC. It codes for CASSALDSPGYGYTF.

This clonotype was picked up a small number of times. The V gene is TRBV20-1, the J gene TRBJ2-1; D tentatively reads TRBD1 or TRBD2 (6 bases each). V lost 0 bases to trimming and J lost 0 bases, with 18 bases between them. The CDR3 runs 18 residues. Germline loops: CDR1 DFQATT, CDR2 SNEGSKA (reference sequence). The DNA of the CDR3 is TGCAGTGCTAGAGACCAGTTTAGGGGGGCCAACTCCTACAATGAGCAGTTCTTC. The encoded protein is CSARDQFRGANSYNEQFF.

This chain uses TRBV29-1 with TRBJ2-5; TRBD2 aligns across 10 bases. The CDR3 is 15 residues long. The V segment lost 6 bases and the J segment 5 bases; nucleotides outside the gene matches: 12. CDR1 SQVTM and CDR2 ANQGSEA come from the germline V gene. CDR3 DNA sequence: TGCAGCGTCCTAACCCTAGCGGGAGCCGTGGAGACCCAGTACTTC. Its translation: CSVLTLAGAVETQYF. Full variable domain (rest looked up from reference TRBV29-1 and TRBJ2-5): SAVISQKPSRDICQRGTSLTIQCQVDSQVTMMFWYRQQPGQSLTLIATANQGSEATYESGFVIDKFPISRPNLTFSTLTVSNMSPEDSSIYLCSVLTLAGAVETQYFGPGTRLLVL.

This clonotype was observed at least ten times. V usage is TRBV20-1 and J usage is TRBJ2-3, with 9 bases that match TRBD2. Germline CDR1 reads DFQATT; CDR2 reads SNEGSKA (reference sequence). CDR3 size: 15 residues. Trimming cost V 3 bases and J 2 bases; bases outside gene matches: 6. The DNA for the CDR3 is TGCAGTGCTAGGAAGCTAGCGGGGCTCACAGATACGCAGTATTTT. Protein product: CSARKLAGLTDTQYF.

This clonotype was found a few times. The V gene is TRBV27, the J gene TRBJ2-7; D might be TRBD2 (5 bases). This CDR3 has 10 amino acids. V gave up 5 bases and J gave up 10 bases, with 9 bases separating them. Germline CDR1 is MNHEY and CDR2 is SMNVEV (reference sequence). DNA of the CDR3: TGTGCCAGCAGTGAAGCGGATCAGTACTTC. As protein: CASSEADQYF.